This TCR beta chain was documented in a study of blood T cell repertoires in COVID-19. Looking at the study overall: Nucleic acid was either cDNA or gDNA, and it came from T cells, B-cell-depleted T cells, or PBMCs.

Clones were read by immunoSEQ multiplex PCR, and TCRdb kept only the in-frame ones, dropping some. The sample shows approximately 75,000 clones, roughly 80% of them seen only once. This clone was detected many times. The origin of this receptor is a man between 50 and 59 years old with COVID-19, enrolled during active disease. The material sequenced was peripheral blood.

The CDR3 coding sequence is TGTGCCAGCAGCCGATGGTTAATTGGAGCGGAAGGTGGGACAGATACGCAGTATTTT. It codes for CASSRWLIGAEGGTDTQYF. This chain joins TRBV4-2 and TRBJ2-3; TRBD2 is a possible D gene (5 bases). The germline V gene has CDR1 LGHNA and CDR2 YNFKEQ. The CDR3 extends over 19 amino acids. Trimming took off 4 bases at V and 3 bases at J, with 26 bases between the two ends.